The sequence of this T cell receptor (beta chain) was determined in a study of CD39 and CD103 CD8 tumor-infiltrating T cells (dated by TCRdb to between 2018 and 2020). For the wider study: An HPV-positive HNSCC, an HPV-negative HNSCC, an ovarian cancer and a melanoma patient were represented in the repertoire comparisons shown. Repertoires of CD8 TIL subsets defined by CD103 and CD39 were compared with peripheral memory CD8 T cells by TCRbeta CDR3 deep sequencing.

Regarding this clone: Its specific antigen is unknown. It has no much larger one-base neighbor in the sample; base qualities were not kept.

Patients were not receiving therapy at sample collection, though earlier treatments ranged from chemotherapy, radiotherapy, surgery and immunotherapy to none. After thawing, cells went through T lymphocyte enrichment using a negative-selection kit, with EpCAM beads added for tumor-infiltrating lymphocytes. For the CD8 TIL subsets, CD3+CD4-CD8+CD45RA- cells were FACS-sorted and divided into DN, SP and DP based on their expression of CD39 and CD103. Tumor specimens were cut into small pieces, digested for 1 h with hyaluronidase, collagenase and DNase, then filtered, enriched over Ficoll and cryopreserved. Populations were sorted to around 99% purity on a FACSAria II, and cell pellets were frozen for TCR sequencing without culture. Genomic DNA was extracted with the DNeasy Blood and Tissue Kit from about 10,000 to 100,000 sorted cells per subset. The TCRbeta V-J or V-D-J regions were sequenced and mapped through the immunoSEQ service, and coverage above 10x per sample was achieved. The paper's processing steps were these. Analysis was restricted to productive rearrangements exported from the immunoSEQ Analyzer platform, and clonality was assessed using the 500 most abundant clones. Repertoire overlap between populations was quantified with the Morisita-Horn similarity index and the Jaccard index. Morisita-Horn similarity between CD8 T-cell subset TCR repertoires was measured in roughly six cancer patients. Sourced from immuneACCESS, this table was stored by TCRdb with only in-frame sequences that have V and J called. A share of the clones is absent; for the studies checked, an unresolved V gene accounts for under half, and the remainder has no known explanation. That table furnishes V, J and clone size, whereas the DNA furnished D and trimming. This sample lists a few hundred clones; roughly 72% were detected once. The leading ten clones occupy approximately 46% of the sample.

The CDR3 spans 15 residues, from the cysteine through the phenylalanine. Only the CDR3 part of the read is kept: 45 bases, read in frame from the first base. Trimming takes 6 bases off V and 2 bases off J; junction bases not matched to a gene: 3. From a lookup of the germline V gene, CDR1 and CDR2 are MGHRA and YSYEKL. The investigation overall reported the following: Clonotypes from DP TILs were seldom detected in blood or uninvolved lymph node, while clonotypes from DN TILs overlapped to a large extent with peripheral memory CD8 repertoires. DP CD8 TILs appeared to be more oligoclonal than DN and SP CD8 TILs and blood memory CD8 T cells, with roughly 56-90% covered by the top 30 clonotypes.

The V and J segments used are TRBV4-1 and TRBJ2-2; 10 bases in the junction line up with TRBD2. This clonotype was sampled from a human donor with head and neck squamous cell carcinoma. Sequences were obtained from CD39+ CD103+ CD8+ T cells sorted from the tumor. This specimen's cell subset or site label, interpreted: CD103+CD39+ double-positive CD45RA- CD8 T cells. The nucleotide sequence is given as TGCGCCAGCAGTCGGACTAGCGGTAACACCGGGGAGCTGTTTTTT. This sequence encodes CASSRTSGNTGELFF.